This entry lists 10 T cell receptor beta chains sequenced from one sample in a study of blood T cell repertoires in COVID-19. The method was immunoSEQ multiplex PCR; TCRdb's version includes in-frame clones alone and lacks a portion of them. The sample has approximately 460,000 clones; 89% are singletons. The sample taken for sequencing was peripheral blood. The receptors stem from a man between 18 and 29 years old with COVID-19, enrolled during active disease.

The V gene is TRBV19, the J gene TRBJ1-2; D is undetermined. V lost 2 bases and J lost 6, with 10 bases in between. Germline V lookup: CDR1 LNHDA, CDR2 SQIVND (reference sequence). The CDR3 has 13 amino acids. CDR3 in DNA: TGTGCCAGTAGTATATTGTTCGGGAATGGCTACACCTTC. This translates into CASSILFGNGYTF. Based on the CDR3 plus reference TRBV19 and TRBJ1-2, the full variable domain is DGGITQSPKYLFRKEGQNVTLSCEQNLNHDAMYWYRQDPGQGLRLIYYSQIVNDFQKGDIAEGYSVSREKKESFPLTVTSAQKNPTAFYLCASSILFGNGYTFGSGTRLTVV.

In nucleotides, the CDR3 is TGTGCCAGCAGTTTTAGTGGAGATACGCAGTATTTT. Encoded protein: CASSFSGDTQYF. This chain connects TRBV12-3 or TRBV12-4 to TRBJ2-3; D gene ambiguous. The V gene lost 3 bases and the J gene lost 5 bases, with 6 bases spanning the gap. The CDR3 is 12 amino acids.

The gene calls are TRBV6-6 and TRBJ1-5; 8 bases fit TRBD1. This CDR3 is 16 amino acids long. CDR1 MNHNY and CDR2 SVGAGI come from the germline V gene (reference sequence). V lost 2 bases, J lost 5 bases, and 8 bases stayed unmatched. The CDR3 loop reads CASSYHGQGRYQPQHF. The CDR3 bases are TGTGCCAGCAGTTACCACGGACAGGGAAGGTATCAGCCCCAGCATTTT.

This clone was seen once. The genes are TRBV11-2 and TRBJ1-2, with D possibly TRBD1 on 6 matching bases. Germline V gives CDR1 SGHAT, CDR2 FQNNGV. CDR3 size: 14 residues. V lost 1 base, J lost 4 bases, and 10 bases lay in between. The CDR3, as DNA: TGTGCCAGCAGCTTAGTGTCAGGGGCCTATGGCTACACCTTC. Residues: CASSLVSGAYGYTF.

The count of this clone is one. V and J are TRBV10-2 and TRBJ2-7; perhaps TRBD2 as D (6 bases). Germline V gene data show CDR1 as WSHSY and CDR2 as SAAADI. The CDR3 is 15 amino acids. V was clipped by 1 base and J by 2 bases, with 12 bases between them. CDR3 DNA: TGCGCCAGCAGTGAGTTTAGCGGAGCCGCCTACGAGCAGTACTTC. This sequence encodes CASSEFSGAAYEQYF.

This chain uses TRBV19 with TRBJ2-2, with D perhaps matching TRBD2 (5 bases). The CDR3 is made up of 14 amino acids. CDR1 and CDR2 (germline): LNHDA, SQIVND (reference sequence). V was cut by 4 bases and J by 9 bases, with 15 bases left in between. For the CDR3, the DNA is TGTGCCAGTAGTACGGAGGTCAGCAACCGGGAGCTGTTTTTT. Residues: CASSTEVSNRELFF.

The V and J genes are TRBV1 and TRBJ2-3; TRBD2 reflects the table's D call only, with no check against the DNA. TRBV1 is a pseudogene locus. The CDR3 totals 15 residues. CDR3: CTSGFSGGAADTQYF. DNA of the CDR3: TGCACCAGCGGTTTTAGCGGGGGGGCGGCAGATACGCAGTATTTT.

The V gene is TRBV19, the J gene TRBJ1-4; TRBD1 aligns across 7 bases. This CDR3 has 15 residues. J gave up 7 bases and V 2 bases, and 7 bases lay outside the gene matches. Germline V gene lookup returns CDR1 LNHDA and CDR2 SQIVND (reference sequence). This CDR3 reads CASSISGTAGEKLFF. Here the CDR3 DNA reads TGTGCCAGTAGTATATCGGGGACAGCGGGTGAAAAACTGTTTTTT. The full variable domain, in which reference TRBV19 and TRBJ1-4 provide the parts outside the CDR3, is DGGITQSPKYLFRKEGQNVTLSCEQNLNHDAMYWYRQDPGQGLRLIYYSQIVNDFQKGDIAEGYSVSREKKESFPLTVTSAQKNPTAFYLCASSISGTAGEKLFFGSGTQLSVL.

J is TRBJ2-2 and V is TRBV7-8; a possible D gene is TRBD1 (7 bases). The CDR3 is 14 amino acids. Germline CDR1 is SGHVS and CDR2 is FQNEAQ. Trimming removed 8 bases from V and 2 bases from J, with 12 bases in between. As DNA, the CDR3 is TGTGCCAGCTCCAGGGGGACTAACACCGGGGAGCTGTTTTTT. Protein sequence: CASSRGTNTGELFF. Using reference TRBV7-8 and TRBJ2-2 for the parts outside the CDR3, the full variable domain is GAGVSQSPRYKVAKRGQDVALRCDPISGHVSLFWYQQALGQGPEFLTYFQNEAQLDKSGLPSDRFFAERPEGSVSTLKIQRTQQEDSAVYLCASSRGTNTGELFFGEGSRLTVL.

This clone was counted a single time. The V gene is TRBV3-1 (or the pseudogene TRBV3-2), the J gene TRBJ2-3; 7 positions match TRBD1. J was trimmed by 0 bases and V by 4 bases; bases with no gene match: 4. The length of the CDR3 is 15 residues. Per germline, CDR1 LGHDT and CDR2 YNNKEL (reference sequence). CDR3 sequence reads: CASSLMGQSTDTQYF. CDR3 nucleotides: TGTGCCAGCAGCCTCATGGGACAGAGCACAGATACGCAGTATTTT.